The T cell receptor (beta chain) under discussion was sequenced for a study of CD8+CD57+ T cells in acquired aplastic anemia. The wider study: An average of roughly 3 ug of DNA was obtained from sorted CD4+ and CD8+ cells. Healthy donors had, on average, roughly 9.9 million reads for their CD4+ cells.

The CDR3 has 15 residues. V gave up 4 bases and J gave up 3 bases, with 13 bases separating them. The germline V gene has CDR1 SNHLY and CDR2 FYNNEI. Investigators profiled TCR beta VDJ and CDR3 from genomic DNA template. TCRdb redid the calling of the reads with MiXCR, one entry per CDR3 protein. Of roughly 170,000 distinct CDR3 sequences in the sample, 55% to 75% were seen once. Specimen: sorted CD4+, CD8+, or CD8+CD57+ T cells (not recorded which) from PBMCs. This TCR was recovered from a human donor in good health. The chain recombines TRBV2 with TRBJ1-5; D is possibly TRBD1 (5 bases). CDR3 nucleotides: TGTGCCAGCAGTGGAGGGGAGGACGTCAATCAGCCCCAGCATTTT. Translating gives CASSGGEDVNQPQHF.